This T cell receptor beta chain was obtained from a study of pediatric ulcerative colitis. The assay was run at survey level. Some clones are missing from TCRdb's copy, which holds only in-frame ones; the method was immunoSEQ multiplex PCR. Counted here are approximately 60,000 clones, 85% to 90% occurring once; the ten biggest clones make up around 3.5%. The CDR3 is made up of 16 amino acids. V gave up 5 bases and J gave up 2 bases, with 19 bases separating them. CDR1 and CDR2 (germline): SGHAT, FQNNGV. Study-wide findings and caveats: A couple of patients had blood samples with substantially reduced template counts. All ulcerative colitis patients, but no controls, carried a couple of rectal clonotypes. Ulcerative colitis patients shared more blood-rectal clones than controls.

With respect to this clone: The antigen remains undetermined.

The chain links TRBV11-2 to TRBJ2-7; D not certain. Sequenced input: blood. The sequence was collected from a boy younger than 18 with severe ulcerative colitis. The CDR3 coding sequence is TGTGCCAGCAGCATATCCCTGTCCCAGAAAACCTACGAGCAGTACTTC. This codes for CASSISLSQKTYEQYF.